A selection of T cell receptor beta chains follows, all from one sample in a study of blood T cell repertoires in COVID-19. Produced via immunoSEQ multiplex PCR; TCRdb's table is partial and in-frame only. The data contain fewer than 250,000 clones, over 75% of them seen just once; the ten biggest clones take up roughly 3.7%. The sample comprised PBMCs or T cells enriched from blood (not recorded which). These TCRs come from a woman younger than 45 who had been exposed to COVID-19. Each CDR3 is given with its conserved first and last residue. D genes are given only for firm matches.

V gene: TRBV30
D gene: -
J gene: TRBJ1-5
CDR3 protein: CAWSVFGGGNQPQHF
CDR3 DNA: TGTGCCTGGAGTGTGTTTGGGGGGGGCAATCAGCCCCAGCATTTT

V gene: TRBV6-5
D gene: -
J gene: TRBJ1-1
CDR3 protein: CASSFWQNTEAFF
CDR3 DNA: TGTGCCAGCAGTTTTTGGCAGAACACTGAAGCTTTCTTT

V gene: TRBV7-2
D gene: TRBD1
J gene: TRBJ1-2
CDR3 protein: CASSLKPGQGTGNYGYTF
CDR3 DNA: TGTGCCAGCAGCCTAAAACCGGGACAGGGGACCGGTAACTATGGCTACACCTTC

V gene: TRBV6-5
D gene: -
J gene: TRBJ1-5
CDR3 protein: CASSYPEQPQHF
CDR3 DNA: TGTGCCAGCAGTTACCCGGAGCAGCCCCAGCATTTT

V gene: TRBV2
D gene: TRBD2
J gene: TRBJ2-1
CDR3 protein: CASTGASGSYNEQFF
CDR3 DNA: TGTGCCAGCACTGGAGCTAGCGGGAGCTACAATGAGCAGTTCTTC

V gene: TRBV28
D gene: -
J gene: TRBJ1-5
CDR3 protein: CASSLSRGYRKGQPQHF
CDR3 DNA: TGTGCCAGCAGTTTGTCCCGGGGGTATAGGAAAGGTCAGCCCCAGCATTTT

V gene: TRBV3-1/TRBV3-2
D gene: TRBD2
J gene: TRBJ2-1
CDR3 protein: CASSQIAGVEQFF
CDR3 DNA: TGTGCCAGCAGCCAAATAGCGGGAGTTGAGCAGTTCTTC

V gene: TRBV28
D gene: -
J gene: TRBJ1-3
CDR3 protein: CASRIGDRNSGNTIYF
CDR3 DNA: TGTGCCAGCAGGATTGGAGACAGAAACTCTGGAAACACCATATATTTT

V gene: TRBV6-4
D gene: TRBD1
J gene: TRBJ2-2
CDR3 protein: CASRGGGGELFF
CDR3 DNA: TGTGCCAGCAGAGGGGGCGGCGGGGAGCTGTTTTTT

V gene: TRBV9
D gene: -
J gene: TRBJ1-3
CDR3 protein: CASSLKSGGNTIYF
CDR3 DNA: TGTGCCAGCAGCTTAAAATCAGGGGGAAACACCATATATTTT

V gene: TRBV7-9
D gene: TRBD1
J gene: TRBJ1-5
CDR3 protein: CASSSTGGEGIQPQHF
CDR3 DNA: TGTGCCAGCAGCTCCACAGGGGGAGAAGGTATACAGCCCCAGCATTTT

V gene: TRBV27
D gene: TRBD1
J gene: TRBJ1-3
CDR3 protein: CASSSVRGLGNTIYF
CDR3 DNA: TGTGCCAGCAGTTCCGTCAGGGGGCTTGGAAACACCATATATTTT

V gene: TRBV6-5
D gene: -
J gene: TRBJ2-5
CDR3 protein: CASRRLETQYF
CDR3 DNA: TGTGCCAGCAGGCGCCTAGAGACCCAGTACTTC

V gene: TRBV5-4
D gene: TRBD1
J gene: TRBJ1-1
CDR3 protein: CASSPRQGPQNTEAFF
CDR3 DNA: TGTGCCAGCAGCCCTCGACAGGGACCTCAGAACACTGAAGCTTTCTTT

V gene: TRBV5-5
D gene: TRBD2
J gene: TRBJ2-7
CDR3 protein: CASSVGLAASYEQYF
CDR3 DNA: TGTGCCAGCAGCGTGGGACTAGCGGCTTCCTACGAGCAGTACTTC

V gene: TRBV11-2
D gene: -
J gene: TRBJ2-1
CDR3 protein: CASSPGLNNEQFF
CDR3 DNA: TGTGCCAGCAGCCCGGGACTCAACAATGAGCAGTTCTTC

V gene: TRBV6-5
D gene: TRBD1
J gene: TRBJ1-2
CDR3 protein: CASSRGQAYGYTF
CDR3 DNA: TGTGCCAGCAGTCGAGGACAGGCCTATGGCTACACCTTC

V gene: TRBV10-2
D gene: -
J gene: TRBJ1-5
CDR3 protein: CASSESGGGRYQPQHF
CDR3 DNA: TGCGCCAGCAGTGAGTCCGGGGGAGGAAGGTATCAGCCCCAGCATTTT

V gene: TRBV9
D gene: -
J gene: TRBJ2-1
CDR3 protein: CASSVRRRTGSYNEQFF
CDR3 DNA: TGTGCCAGCAGCGTCAGACGCAGGACTGGCTCCTACAATGAGCAGTTCTTC

V gene: TRBV19
D gene: TRBD1
J gene: TRBJ2-1
CDR3 protein: CASSVYGTGLYNEQFF
CDR3 DNA: TGTGCCAGTAGTGTCTACGGGACAGGACTTTACAATGAGCAGTTCTTC

V gene: TRBV6-4
D gene: -
J gene: TRBJ1-2
CDR3 protein: CASSDQGAGYTF
CDR3 DNA: TGTGCCAGCAGTGACCAGGGTGCTGGCTACACCTTC

V gene: TRBV19
D gene: -
J gene: TRBJ1-2
CDR3 protein: CASSTQAGANYGYTF
CDR3 DNA: TGTGCCAGTAGTACCCAGGCAGGGGCTAACTATGGCTACACCTTC

V gene: TRBV2
D gene: -
J gene: TRBJ2-1
CDR3 protein: CASSEAGPYNEQFF
CDR3 DNA: TGTGCCAGCAGTGAGGCGGGTCCCTACAATGAGCAGTTCTTC

V gene: TRBV27
D gene: -
J gene: TRBJ1-1
CDR3 protein: CASSLGLTNTEAFF
CDR3 DNA: TGTGCCAGCAGTTTAGGTCTAACGAACACTGAAGCTTTCTTT

V gene: TRBV19
D gene: -
J gene: TRBJ2-3
CDR3 protein: CASSIEGASADTQYF
CDR3 DNA: TGTGCCAGTAGTATTGAGGGGGCTAGCGCAGATACGCAGTATTTT

V gene: TRBV10-2
D gene: -
J gene: TRBJ1-5
CDR3 protein: CASSVESDQPQHF
CDR3 DNA: TGCGCCAGCAGTGTCGAGTCCGATCAGCCCCAGCATTTT

V gene: TRBV5-5
D gene: -
J gene: TRBJ2-6
CDR3 protein: CASSFGEAGANVLTF
CDR3 DNA: TGTGCCAGCAGCTTTGGGGAGGCTGGGGCCAACGTCCTGACTTTC